This entry lists 26 T cell receptor beta chains sequenced from one sample in a study of PD-1 blockade in mismatch repair-deficient tumors. The method was immunoSEQ multiplex PCR; TCRdb's version includes in-frame clones alone and lacks a portion of them. The sample has just under 65,000 clones; approximately 88% are singletons. The sequenced sample was peripheral blood, obtained 52 weeks after starting pembrolizumab. These receptors all stem from an adult with mismatch repair-deficient cancer.

The V and J genes are TRBV2 and TRBJ1-1, with TRBD1 as a possible D gene (5 bases). CDR3 length: 15 amino acids. The V end lost 4 bases, the J end lost 3 bases, and 15 bases lay between the germline ends. Germline values: CDR1 SNHLY, CDR2 FYNNEI. The DNA for the CDR3 is TGTGCCAGCAGTGGCACCGGGGGATCGGACACTGAAGCTTTCTTT. The encoded protein is CASSGTGGSDTEAFF.

The V call is TRBV5-6, the J call TRBJ1-2; the D is unclear. Trimming took 4 bases from V and 0 from J, leaving 7 bases between them. This CDR3 comprises 13 residues. CDR1 and CDR2 (germline): SGHDT, YYEEEE. CDR3 in DNA: TGTGCCAGCAGCCAGGACCCTAACTATGGCTACACCTTC. It codes for CASSQDPNYGYTF.

The sample holds one count of this clone. This sequence joins TRBV4-1 and TRBJ2-5; TRBD2 matches at 7 bases. V lost 2 bases, J lost 5 bases, and 2 bases stayed unmatched. The CDR3 has 13 residues. Germline V gives CDR1 MGHRA, CDR2 YSYEKL. The CDR3 loop reads CASSQRGGETQYF. The CDR3 region has the DNA TGCGCCAGCAGCCAAAGGGGAGGGGAGACCCAGTACTTC.

The V gene is TRBV19, the J gene TRBJ2-1; a weak D match, TRBD2 (5 bases). Germline V gene sequence: CDR1 LNHDA, CDR2 SQIVND (reference sequence). Between the trimmed V and J ends, which lost 3 bases and 4 bases, there was a span of 13 bases. This CDR3 region has 15 residues. The DNA of the CDR3 is TGTGCCAGTAGTATTGACCTAGCCCCTTACAATGAGCAGTTCTTC. Protein sequence: CASSIDLAPYNEQFF.

The V call is TRBV5-4, the J call TRBJ2-3; D uncertain. Germline lookup yields CDR1 SGHNT and CDR2 YYREEE (reference sequence). The germline V and J ends were trimmed by 0 bases and 0 bases, with 8 bases remaining between them. The CDR3 is 15 amino acids. This CDR3 is CASSLVGGSTDTQYF. The CDR3 nucleotides read TGTGCCAGCAGCTTGGTCGGCGGTAGCACAGATACGCAGTATTTT.

This clone appeared a few times. This chain uses TRBV27 with TRBJ2-1, with 7 bases matching TRBD2. Germline V lookup: CDR1 MNHEY, CDR2 SMNVEV (reference sequence). V lost 0 bases to trimming and J lost 5 bases; unmatched junction nucleotides: 7. The CDR3 has 16 residues. The CDR3 spells CASSLSPSGPHNEQFF. The CDR3, as DNA: TGTGCCAGCAGTTTATCGCCTAGCGGACCTCACAATGAGCAGTTCTTC.

The sample holds one count of this clone. The genes are TRBV10-2 and TRBJ2-7, with D possibly matching TRBD2 (6 bases). Trimming removed 4 bases from V and 2 bases from J, with 15 bases in between. This CDR3 comprises 15 residues. Germline V gene data show CDR1 as WSHSY and CDR2 as SAAADI. The CDR3 DNA reads TGCGCCAGCAGTGGGTGGGCTAGCGCCACCTACGAGCAGTACTTC. Encoded protein: CASSGWASATYEQYF.

The rearrangement uses TRBV7-9 and TRBJ2-7; 10 bases agree with TRBD1. Per the germline V gene, CDR1 is SEHNR and CDR2 is FQNEAQ (reference sequence). The CDR3 is 15 amino acids. Unmatched junction bases numbered 5, after V lost 3 bases and J lost 3 bases. CDR3 DNA: TGTGCCAGCAGCTTGGGGACAGGGGCCTTCTACGAGCAGTACTTC. Its protein is CASSLGTGAFYEQYF.

The V gene is TRBV7-2, the J gene TRBJ1-1; perhaps TRBD1 as D (6 bases). Germline loops: CDR1 SGHTA, CDR2 FQGNSA. This CDR3 has 14 amino acids. V was clipped by 5 bases and J by 5 bases, with 15 bases between them. CDR3 DNA sequence: TGTGCCAGCAGCGAAACAGGGCAGAGGACTGAAGCTTTCTTT. Residues: CASSETGQRTEAFF.

This rearrangement joins TRBV29-1 to TRBJ1-1, with D perhaps matching TRBD1 (5 bases). The germline V gene encodes CDR1 SQVTM and CDR2 ANQGSEA. Trimming left V 5 bases short and J 5 bases short, with 6 bases between. This CDR3 has 10 amino acids. The DNA of the CDR3 is TGCAGCGTTAGGGGTACTGAAGCTTTCTTT. This codes for CSVRGTEAFF.

The J gene is TRBJ2-3, the V gene TRBV7-6; the match to TRBD2 covers 8 bases. The CDR3 has 16 amino acids. J gave up 5 bases and V 4 bases, and 11 bases lay outside the gene matches. Germline CDR1 SGHVS, CDR2 FNYEAQ. CDR3 in DNA: TGTGCCAGCAGCTCCAGCGGGGGAGGGCCAGTAGATACGCAGTATTTT. Protein sequence: CASSSSGGGPVDTQYF.

The chain recombines TRBV7-2 with TRBJ2-7; TRBD2 might be the D (6 bases). Germline-derived CDR1 and CDR2 are SGHTA and FQGNSA. CDR3 length equals 16 residues. V was clipped by 1 base and J by 1 base, with 14 bases between them. CDR3 region: CASSLVGGPPSYEQYF. The CDR3 DNA reads as TGTGCCAGCAGCTTAGTGGGGGGACCACCTTCCTACGAGCAGTACTTC.

The chain employs TRBV5-6 and TRBJ2-4; D not resolved. V was trimmed by 3 bases and J by 4 bases, leaving 17 bases between them. This CDR3 has 16 residues. Germline lookup yields CDR1 SGHDT and CDR2 YYEEEE. The CDR3 loop reads CASSSTDGRRKNIQYF. Here the CDR3 DNA reads TGTGCCAGCAGCTCCACCGACGGACGGCGGAAAAACATTCAGTACTTC.

V and J are TRBV28 and TRBJ2-7; no firm D call. Germline V gene data show CDR1 as MDHEN and CDR2 as SYDVKM. The CDR3 is 13 residues long. V lost 8 bases and J lost 2, with 13 bases in between. In DNA, the CDR3 is TGTGCCAGCTCCAGTCCGGAGACCTACGAGCAGTACTTC. Translated: CASSSPETYEQYF.

This clone occurred once. The chain recombines TRBV11-2 with TRBJ2-6; no firm D call. The V and J ends lost 3 bases and 1 base respectively, with 4 bases between them. Germline CDR1 reads SGHAT; CDR2 reads FQNNGV. The CDR3 has 14 amino acids. The CDR3 DNA sequence: TGTGCCAGCAGCTTGGTTTCTGGGGCCAACGTCCTGACTTTC. It yields the protein CASSLVSGANVLTF.

The rearrangement joins TRBV30 to TRBJ2-7; the D gene is possibly TRBD1 (6 bases). The CDR3 spans 18 residues. CDR1 and CDR2 (germline): GTSNPN, SVGIG (reference sequence). V was trimmed by 0 bases and J by 0 bases, leaving 21 bases between them. Here the CDR3 reads CAWSVRAGALRSSYEQYF. In DNA form, the CDR3 reads TGTGCCTGGAGTGTAAGGGCAGGGGCCCTACGAAGCTCCTACGAGCAGTACTTC.

This chain uses TRBV7-9 with TRBJ1-1; no firm D call. Between the trimmed V and J ends, which lost 4 bases and 0 bases, there was a span of 6 bases. From germline, CDR1 is SEHNR and CDR2 FQNEAQ (reference sequence). The CDR3 sequence is 13 residues long. The DNA of the CDR3 is TGTGCCAGCAGCTCATTCATGAACACTGAAGCTTTCTTT. Residues: CASSSFMNTEAFF.

The chain couples TRBV5-6 to TRBJ2-2; D is uncertain. Germline V gives CDR1 SGHDT, CDR2 YYEEEE. This CDR3 has 12 residues. The V and J ends lost 3 bases and 1 base respectively, with 1 base between them. The chain's CDR3 is CASSWNTGELFF. The CDR3 DNA follows: TGTGCCAGCAGCTGGAACACCGGGGAGCTGTTTTTT.

The gene calls are TRBV4-1 and TRBJ2-7, with TRBD1 matching over 7 bases. Germline V lookup: CDR1 MGHRA, CDR2 YSYEKL. The V gene end was trimmed by 2 bases and the J gene end by 5 bases; junction bases not matched to a gene: 9. The CDR3 length is 15 residues. CDR3 protein: CASSQSRQGEDEQYF. The CDR3 region has the DNA TGCGCCAGCAGCCAATCAAGACAGGGCGAGGACGAGCAGTACTTC.

V is TRBV7-9 and J is TRBJ2-5, with 10 nucleotides matching TRBD2. This CDR3 region has 15 residues. V lost 1 base and J lost 2; bases outside the gene matches: 1. Per the germline V gene, CDR1 is SEHNR and CDR2 is FQNEAQ (reference sequence). CDR3 sequence: CASSLGTSGQETQYF. For the CDR3, the DNA is TGTGCCAGCAGCTTAGGGACTAGCGGACAAGAGACCCAGTACTTC.

The J gene is TRBJ2-7, the V gene TRBV30, with D perhaps matching TRBD2 (5 bases). This CDR3 spans 13 amino acids. Trimming pared 2 bases from V and 3 bases from J, leaving 11 bases between. Germline loops: CDR1 GTSNPN, CDR2 SVGIG (reference sequence). CDR3 nucleotides: TGTGCCTGGAGTTTGGCGGGTGGCTACGAGCAGTACTTC. Translated, it gives CAWSLAGGYEQYF.

The chain joins TRBV6-1 to TRBJ2-7; D is undetermined. Germline loops: CDR1 MNHNS, CDR2 SASEGT. This CDR3 spans 10 amino acids. The ends were cut back, 5 bases at V and 4 bases at J, with 3 bases in the middle. CDR3 sequence: CASSRYEQYF. CDR3 sequence (DNA): TGTGCCAGCAGTCGATACGAGCAGTACTTC.

The chain couples TRBV28 to TRBJ1-2; D possibly corresponds to TRBD1 (6 bases). Germline V gene sequence: CDR1 MDHEN, CDR2 SYDVKM. V lost 7 bases, J lost 6 bases, and 30 bases lay in between. There are 18 residues in the CDR3. The CDR3 loop reads CASNPRSGTTGSADGYTF. CDR3 nucleotide sequence: TGTGCCAGCAATCCCCGGTCCGGGACAACAGGTTCTGCTGATGGCTACACCTTC.

The chain is built from TRBV5-4 and TRBJ2-3; D might be TRBD1 (5 bases). CDR3 length: 16 residues. V dropped 4 bases and J dropped 0 bases, with 15 bases sitting between them. Looked up from germline, CDR1 is SGHNT and CDR2 is YYREEE (reference sequence). The CDR3 loop reads CASSIWTSLSTDTQYF. CDR3 coding DNA: TGTGCCAGCAGCATCTGGACATCCCTTAGCACAGATACGCAGTATTTT.

J is TRBJ2-7 and V is TRBV30; TRBD2 is a possible D gene (6 bases). Germline V gene sequence: CDR1 GTSNPN, CDR2 SVGIG (reference sequence). The CDR3 has 13 residues. Trimming cost V 0 bases and J 7 bases, with 13 bases left between them. In nucleotides, the CDR3 is TGTGCCTGGAGTGTAGTCGTTGGGGGGGAGCAGTACTTC. It is translated as CAWSVVVGGEQYF.

V usage is TRBV28 and J usage is TRBJ2-1, with 13 positions matching TRBD2. The V segment lost 8 bases and the J segment 9 bases; nucleotides outside the gene matches: 4. The CDR3 loop spans 13 amino acids. Germline V gene sequence: CDR1 MDHEN, CDR2 SYDVKM. The CDR3 sequence: CASGLAGDLEQFF. The CDR3, as DNA: TGTGCCAGCGGACTAGCGGGAGATCTTGAGCAGTTCTTC.